This TCR beta chain was captured in a study of graft-versus-host responses after intestinal transplantation. Study-level information: Anti-thymocyte globulin was used for induction in all recipients, who then took tacrolimus and steroids for roughly 3 years.

As concerns this clone: Its target is unknown.

Sequencing used immunoSEQ multiplex PCR; TCRdb keeps in-frame clones, though not all of them. In the table there are some 79,000 clones, approximately 91% of which are singletons. Sample: unstimulated CD4+ T cells sorted from spleen or lymph node cells, taken before intestinal transplant. This TCR was sampled from a human donor who received an intestinal transplant.

CDR3 nucleotides: TGTGCCAGCAGGGGACTAGTCCTTGGCAATGAGCAGTTCTTC. Encoded protein: CASRGLVLGNEQFF. The rearrangement uses TRBV2 and TRBJ2-1; TRBD2 matches 8 bases. Germline CDR1 is SNHLY and CDR2 is FYNNEI. Trimming took 6 bases from V and 6 from J; bases not matched to a gene: 7. The CDR3 consists of 14 residues.